The clone carrying this TCR beta chain was recorded once. Its antigen is undetermined. This was a survey-level run. Assay: immunoSEQ multiplex PCR; the TCRdb copy retains only in-frame clones and omits some. This sample has roughly 70,000 clones; 86% occur once, and the top ten carry nearly 3.5%. The V gene's germline CDR1 is SQVTM and CDR2 ANQGSEA. Trimming pared 5 bases from V and 0 bases from J, leaving 11 bases between. The CDR3 has 15 residues. This sample stems from a study of pediatric ulcerative colitis. Study-wide findings and caveats: Acute severe colitis showed lower rectal diversity from clonal expansions. Total lymphocyte DNA, not sorted subsets, was the template.

No immunosuppressive drugs were given to ulcerative colitis patients before diagnostic colonoscopy. The sequence was collected from a boy aged 5-17 years with severe ulcerative colitis. The rearrangement joins TRBV29-1 to TRBJ2-6; D remains unclear. The sequenced sample was blood. The CDR3 here is CSVRIPISGANVLTF. The CDR3 coding sequence is TGCAGCGTTAGGATACCGATCTCTGGGGCCAACGTCCTGACTTTC.